The next 26 T cell receptor beta chains were all read from a single sample in a study of beta chain features in type 1 diabetes. Expressed TCRB transcripts were sequenced, since all the RNA that had been isolated was reverse transcribed. Assay: immunoSEQ multiplex PCR; the TCRdb copy retains only in-frame clones and omits some. The sample has 450,000 to 550,000 clones, roughly 31% seen once. Input material: naive CD4+ T cells from blood. All receptors derive from a man younger than 35 in good health.

This chain links TRBV28 with TRBJ2-1; the match to TRBD2 covers 8 bases. The V gene's germline CDR1 is MDHEN and CDR2 SYDVKM. The CDR3 is 17 amino acids. The ends lost 2 bases at V and 4 bases at J; junction bases unmatched: 10. CDR3 bases: TGTGCCAGCAGTTTAATGAGCGGGAGTCGCACGTACAATGAGCAGTTCTTC. This gives the protein CASSLMSGSRTYNEQFF. Supplemented by reference TRBV28 and TRBJ2-1, the full variable domain reads DVKVTQSSRYLVKRTGEKVFLECVQDMDHENMFWYRQDPGLGLRLIYFSYDVKMKEKGDIPEGYSVSREKKERFSLILESASTNQTSMYLCASSLMSGSRTYNEQFFGPGTRLTVL.

This clone appeared a single time. V gene TRBV5-4 combines with J gene TRBJ2-1; a weak D match, TRBD2 (6 bases). The CDR3 is 14 amino acids. The V end was cut by 2 bases, the J end by 7 bases, with 13 bases between. Germline lookup yields CDR1 SGHNT and CDR2 YYREEE (reference sequence). The CDR3 nucleotides are TGTGCCAGCAGCTTACGGGGGACTCGGAATGAGCAGTTCTTC. This sequence encodes CASSLRGTRNEQFF.

The V call is TRBV9, the J call TRBJ2-5; tentative D call: TRBD1 (8 bases). The length of the CDR3 is 18 residues. Germline V gives CDR1 SGDLS, CDR2 YYNGEE. V was cut by 0 bases and J by 3 bases, with 21 bases left in between. The CDR3: CASSVGALGQGGKETQYF. The DNA of the CDR3 is TGTGCCAGCAGCGTAGGAGCTCTCGGACAGGGAGGGAAAGAGACCCAGTACTTC.

Of note for this clone: Other DNA sequences of this sample code for an identical CDR3. J is TRBJ2-7 and V is TRBV7-2; D is unclear. CDR3 length: 12 amino acids. Germline assignment: CDR1 SGHTA and CDR2 FQGNSA. The V end lost 1 base, the J end lost 7 bases, and 8 bases lay between the germline ends. CDR3: CASSLVGREQYF. The DNA of the CDR3 is TGTGCCAGCAGCTTAGTCGGAAGGGAGCAGTACTTC.

A few counts support this clone. The chain links TRBV9 to TRBJ1-5; tentative D call: TRBD1 (5 bases). CDR1 and CDR2 from the germline V gene are SGDLS and YYNGEE. The CDR3 runs 13 residues. The V gene lost 2 bases and the J gene lost 6 bases, with 9 bases spanning the gap. The DNA of the CDR3 is TGTGCCAGCAGCGTCGCGGGGGGTCAGCCCCAGCATTTT. This encodes CASSVAGGQPQHF.

This sequence joins TRBV9 and TRBJ2-3, with D unclear. V shed 4 bases and J shed 0 bases, with 15 bases lying between them. Germline values: CDR1 SGDLS, CDR2 YYNGEE. This CDR3 has 16 amino acids. The CDR3 here is CASSPSGMTSTDTQYF. Here the CDR3 DNA reads TGTGCCAGCAGCCCCTCTGGGATGACTAGCACAGATACGCAGTATTTT.

The chain combines TRBV30 with TRBJ1-1, with a tentative D call TRBD1 (5 bases). The germline V gene has CDR1 GTSNPN and CDR2 SVGIG (reference sequence). V was clipped by 5 bases and J by 0 bases, with 13 bases between them. This CDR3 region has 14 residues. CDR3 amino acids: CAWVSGPVNTEAFF. CDR3 sequence (DNA): TGTGCCTGGGTATCGGGACCGGTGAACACTGAAGCTTTCTTT.

This clone was seen a single time. The chain has TRBV15 and TRBJ2-7; D may correspond to TRBD1 or TRBD2 (5 bases each). Germline V lookup: CDR1 LNHNV, CDR2 YYDKDF (reference sequence). The CDR3 is made up of 17 amino acids. V was trimmed by 2 bases and J by 7 bases, leaving 24 bases between them. This CDR3 reads CATSRHLAGTTSGEQYF. The CDR3 bases are TGTGCCACCAGCAGACACTTGGCCGGGACCACTTCGGGAGAGCAGTACTTC. Supplemented by reference TRBV15 and TRBJ2-7, the full variable domain reads DAMVIQNPRYQVTQFGKPVTLSCSQTLNHNVMYWYQQKSSQAPKLLFHYYDKDFNNEADTPDNFQSRRPNTSFCFLDIRSPGLGDTAMYLCATSRHLAGTTSGEQYFGPGTRLTVT.

This clone was detected only a few times. The rearrangement uses TRBV5-4 and TRBJ2-3; unclear D gene. Between the trimmed V and J ends, which lost 4 bases and 0 bases, there was a span of 15 bases. This CDR3 spans 16 amino acids. Germline CDR1 SGHNT, CDR2 YYREEE (reference sequence). The CDR3 spells CASSPKNGSSTDTQYF. Here the CDR3 DNA reads TGTGCCAGCAGCCCGAAAAACGGGTCTAGCACAGATACGCAGTATTTT.

In this sample, this clone turned up a few times. V and J are TRBV30 and TRBJ2-1, with D unresolved. Germline CDR1 and CDR2: GTSNPN and SVGIG (reference sequence). Trimming shortened V by 0 bases and J by 5 bases, and 14 bases separated the two germline ends. There are 15 residues in the CDR3. Here the CDR3 reads CAWSVGDWLNNEQFF. For the CDR3, the DNA is TGTGCCTGGAGTGTGGGTGACTGGTTAAACAATGAGCAGTTCTTC.

V and J are TRBV5-1 and TRBJ2-3, with 11 positions matching TRBD2. The CDR3 contains 16 residues. Germline V CDR1 and CDR2: SGHRS, YFSETQ. Trimming removed 2 bases from V and 4 bases from J; junction bases left unmatched: 6. This chain's CDR3 is CASSFSGRAGADTQYF. The CDR3 DNA follows: TGCGCCAGCAGCTTTAGCGGGAGGGCCGGTGCAGATACGCAGTATTTT.

This clone turned up a few times. The chain carries TRBV30 and TRBJ2-7; D call uncertain. This CDR3 is 12 amino acids long. V was pared by 3 bases and J by 5 bases, with 11 bases between. Germline V gene lookup returns CDR1 GTSNPN and CDR2 SVGIG (reference sequence). CDR3 amino acids: CAWSPTRDEQYF. The CDR3 DNA is TGTGCCTGGAGCCCCACCCGGGACGAGCAGTACTTC.

CDR3: CASSPGSGTPNTGELFF. In nucleotides, the CDR3 is TGTGCCAGCAGCCCGGGTAGCGGGACTCCTAACACCGGGGAGCTGTTTTTT. This chain links TRBV28 with TRBJ2-2; 8 bases are a match to TRBD2. CDR1 is MDHEN, CDR2 SYDVKM, per germline. The CDR3 length is 17 residues. Germline trimming cut 6 bases from V and 2 bases from J; bases unmatched to any gene: 11.

This clone was picked up a small number of times. The chain joins TRBV30 to TRBJ2-3, with 9 bases matching TRBD2. With V trimmed by 8 bases and J by 0 bases, 6 bases remained unmatched. Germline V gives CDR1 GTSNPN, CDR2 SVGIG (reference sequence). The CDR3 totals 14 residues. The CDR3 reads CARSSGISTDTQYF. CDR3 nucleotides: TGTGCCCGCTCTAGCGGGATTAGCACAGATACGCAGTATTTT.

In DNA form, the CDR3 reads TGTGCCAGTCTCCGGGACAGCTCTGGAAACACCATATATTTT. It is translated as CASLRDSSGNTIYF. This chain links TRBV7-9 with TRBJ1-3, with TRBD1 matching over 7 bases. Germline values: CDR1 SEHNR, CDR2 FQNEAQ (reference sequence). This CDR3 has 14 residues. V shed 9 bases, J shed 0 bases, and the junction held 5 bases outside the gene matches.

This clone is a singleton in its sample. This chain joins TRBV7-9 and TRBJ1-1; 9 nucleotides agree with TRBD1. V dropped 3 bases and J dropped 6; count of bases not matched to a gene: 5. The germline CDR1 and CDR2 sequences are SEHNR and FQNEAQ (reference sequence). This CDR3 has 14 amino acids. The DNA of the CDR3 is TGTGCCAGCAGCTTCACAGGGGGCCAGCCTGAAGCTTTCTTT. It yields the protein CASSFTGGQPEAFF.

This clone was seen a few times. The chain joins TRBV4-3 to TRBJ1-5; D is possibly TRBD1 (5 bases). The germline gives CDR1 LGHNA, CDR2 YSLEER. Trimming removed 0 bases at V and 6 bases at J, with 12 bases between. The CDR3 consists of 15 residues. CDR3 region: CASSQDHGGSQPQHF. The CDR3 DNA reads TGCGCCAGCAGCCAAGATCATGGGGGAAGTCAGCCCCAGCATTTT.

The chain is built from TRBV15 and TRBJ2-3; D not certain. This CDR3 is built from 13 residues. Per germline, CDR1 LNHNV and CDR2 YYDKDF (reference sequence). Trimming removed 1 base from V and 0 bases from J, with 2 bases in between. CDR3 in DNA: TGTGCCACCAGCAGAGGGAGCACAGATACGCAGTATTTT. This sequence encodes CATSRGSTDTQYF.

This chain connects TRBV11-2 to TRBJ2-7; D is possibly TRBD1 (5 bases). The CDR3 length is 15 residues. V lost 2 bases and J 4 bases, leaving 15 bases between the germline ends. From germline, CDR1 is SGHAT and CDR2 FQNNGV. DNA of the CDR3: TGTGCCAGCAGCTTAACGAATCCAGGGATGTACGAGCAGTACTTC. Protein sequence: CASSLTNPGMYEQYF.

This clone was seen only a few times. The chain couples TRBV4-1 to TRBJ2-3; TRBD2 aligns across 13 bases. From germline, CDR1 is MGHRA and CDR2 YSYEKL. The CDR3 is made up of 16 amino acids. With V trimmed by 4 bases and J by 4 bases, 5 bases remained unmatched. CDR3 in DNA: TGCGCCAGCAGCCCCCTGGGACTAGCGGGACCAGATACGCAGTATTTT. Protein sequence: CASSPLGLAGPDTQYF.

This clone has only a few counts. The genes are TRBV15 and TRBJ2-7, with unresolved D. Germline CDR1 LNHNV, CDR2 YYDKDF (reference sequence). The CDR3 runs 15 residues. The germline V and J ends were trimmed by 0 bases and 0 bases, with 9 bases remaining between them. The CDR3 sequence: CATSRDPGYSYEQYF. CDR3 nucleotides: TGTGCCACCAGCAGAGATCCAGGCTACTCCTACGAGCAGTACTTC.

The genes are TRBV15 and TRBJ2-3; maybe TRBD1 (6 bases). The CDR3 is made up of 14 amino acids. The V end was cut by 8 bases, the J end by 3 bases, with 15 bases between. Germline V lookup: CDR1 LNHNV, CDR2 YYDKDF (reference sequence). DNA for the CDR3: TGTGCCACCTCTCTAACAGGGATGACAGATACGCAGTATTTT. It is translated as CATSLTGMTDTQYF.

A few counts support this clone. This rearrangement joins TRBV9 to TRBJ2-3; D unresolved. CDR1 and CDR2 (germline): SGDLS, YYNGEE. V shed 3 bases and J shed 2 bases, with 4 bases lying between them. The CDR3 loop spans 12 amino acids. CDR3 residues: CASSDFTDTQYF. In DNA, the CDR3 is TGTGCCAGCAGCGACTTCACAGATACGCAGTATTTT.

This clone was detected only a few times. This sequence joins TRBV29-1 and TRBJ2-5; TRBD2 agrees at 9 bases. The end of the DNA is better explained by TRBJ2-7, so the J call may be wrong. In germline, CDR1 is SQVTM, CDR2 ANQGSEA. The CDR3 covers 12 residues. CDR3 DNA sequence: TGCAGCATATTAGCGGGAGATTACGAGCAGTACTTC. It codes for CSILAGDYEQYF.

This clone was counted a few times. V and J are TRBV29-1 and TRBJ1-2, with 7 bases matching TRBD1. V lost 7 bases and J lost 6; bases outside the gene matches: 5. The CDR3 has 11 residues. Germline assignment: CDR1 SQVTM and CDR2 ANQGSEA. This chain's CDR3 is CSAQQGNGYTF. Here the CDR3 DNA reads TGCAGCGCACAACAGGGGAATGGCTACACCTTC.

The chain uses TRBV4-2 and TRBJ2-2; tentatively, D is TRBD2 (7 bases). Per the germline V gene, CDR1 is LGHNA and CDR2 is YNFKEQ. The CDR3 consists of 13 residues. V was pared by 11 bases and J by 4 bases, with 14 bases between. The CDR3 DNA reads as TGTGCCTCCGGGGGGCATACCACCGGGGAGCTGTTTTTT. It specifies CASGGHTTGELFF.